This T cell receptor beta chain was sequenced for a study of blood T cell repertoires in COVID-19. On the study more broadly: Samples representing acute and convalescent COVID-19 were sourced from the United States, Italy and Spain. Sources were T cells, B-cell-depleted T cells, or PBMCs; the material itself was cDNA or gDNA.

CDR1 and CDR2 (germline): SGHTA, FQGNSA. Trimming took off 4 bases at V and 2 bases at J, with 11 bases between the two ends. The CDR3 is made up of 14 amino acids. Original processing notes: Scientists estimated how many nucleated cells there were by amplifying reference gene primers. Libraries were prepared by immunoSEQ multiplex PCR; TCRdb keeps only in-frame clonotypes and omits some of them. D and trimming come from the DNA, and the V and J calls and clone size come from that table. The table records around 270,000 clones, about nine tenths of them present only once. Specimen: peripheral blood. The chain recombines TRBV7-2 with TRBJ1-2, with a tentative D call TRBD1 (6 bases). The receptor comes from a man in his forties or fifties who had recovered from COVID-19. The CDR3 reads CASSSLQGNYGYTF. The CDR3 DNA sequence: TGTGCCAGCAGCTCCCTCCAGGGGAACTATGGCTACACCTTC.